This T cell receptor beta chain is drawn from a study of tumor-infiltrating lymphocytes in primary liver carcinoma. Study-level information: Spanning 30 to 69 years of age, the patients were men and women.

The study's findings and limits: Only about 7-24% of top clones occurred in every one of the five tumor regions.

The tissue used was unsorted bulk material of about 19-34 mg. RNA and DNA were co-extracted from it with the AllPrep DNA/RNA mini kit. The CDR3 contains 15 residues. V shed 7 bases and J shed 1 base, with 16 bases lying between them. Germline V gene sequence: CDR1 MDHEN, CDR2 SYDVKM. Making TCR beta cDNA involved approximately 510 ng total RNA and a constant-region primer. Three nested multiplex PCR rounds of slightly modified ARM-PCR generated TCR beta libraries. The opening two PCR rounds, 10 cycles each, paired TRBV1-TRBV30 forward primers with a C-beta reverse primer. A single record per CDR3 protein comes from TCRdb applying MiXCR to the multiplex PCR reads. The repertoire holds 95,000 to 150,000 distinct CDR3 sequences, 60% to 80% seen once, with roughly 7.9% in the top ten. As to this clonotype: Its target is not known.

Sequencing was carried out using liver tumor tissue from sampling region 3. Subset denoted: tumor region T3, left-lateral pole. The chain carries TRBV28 and TRBJ1-1; D is possibly TRBD1 (5 bases). The receptor comes from a woman aged 60-75 years with primary liver carcinoma and hepatitis B virus infection. CDR3 region: CASIPHQGGNTEAFF. The CDR3 nucleotides read TGTGCCAGCATTCCACACCAGGGCGGGAACACTGAAGCTTTCTTT.